This entry describes one TCR beta chain. This specimen belongs to a study of blood T cells in healthy people across ages. Combining a sample-barcoded 5' primer with a J-beta primer mix, a second PCR ran for about 6 to 12 cycles. MiXCR, run by TCRdb on the 5' RACE reads, gives a single entry per CDR3 protein. The data contain approximately 900,000 distinct CDR3 sequences, about 27% of them singletons. Per germline, CDR1 MGHRA and CDR2 YSYEKL. This CDR3 is built from 13 residues. V lost 0 bases to trimming and J lost 7 bases, with 7 bases between them. The same specimen was also included in a second study, on T cells of mothers and their children.

This sequence joins TRBV4-1 and TRBJ1-5; D gene ambiguous. This TCR derives from a woman aged 40 to 49 in good health. The sequenced material came from blood. CDR3 in amino acids: CASSQDRTQPQHF. The DNA for the CDR3 is TGCGCCAGCAGCCAAGACAGGACCCAGCCCCAGCATTTT.